This TCR beta chain was profiled in a study of T cells expressing NK-cell markers. The CDR3 length is 13 residues. Germline lookup yields CDR1 SGDLS and CDR2 YYNGEE. TCRdb re-called the 5' RACE reads and shows each CDR3 protein once, DNA omitted. Its clone listing holds a few hundred thousand distinct CDR3 sequences. The sequence derives from a woman in her forties or fifties in good health. Specimen: blood T cells: a sorted CD56 or NKG2C T cell subset, CD4+ or CD8+ T cells, or bulk PBMC T cells (not recorded which). This chain connects TRBV9 to TRBJ2-6. Here the CDR3 reads CASSVAGANVLTF.